This T cell receptor (delta chain) is from a study of γδ T cells in repeated Plasmodium falciparum infection. About the research overall: Each infection was followed by sampling at 21 days, plus baseline and some pre-infection draws.

The table lists this clone with a few counts. Its target is unknown. The TCRdb protein, from a much larger clone, departs from this DNA's translation at residue 6, likely by read error; the protein shown derives from the DNA. Per the germline V gene, CDR1 is GEAIGNYY and CDR2 is EKD. With V trimmed by 1 base and J by 0 bases, 11 bases remained unmatched. The CDR3 has 19 residues. Study-wide results and caveats: Compared with Australian children, Malian Vdelta2-negative repertoires seemed more clonal, less diverse, less shared. Over time and infection, Vgamma9/Vdelta2+ repertoires remained highly stable and polyclonal. Malian donors came from one small rural village, predominantly one ethnic group.

With CATT, TCRdb re-called clones from the multiplex PCR reads. This sample has roughly 86,000 delta-chain clones, with over 1.3% found just once. Bulk repertoires came from Vgamma9/Vdelta2+ or Vdelta2-negative gammadelta T cells flow-sorted from PBMC. The chain couples TRDV2 to TRDJ1, with 12 bases identical to TRDD3. No J segment appears in TCRdb, so it was assigned here by matching the sequence to germline. This sequence originates from a pool of human donors (malaria-infected and uninfected, not separated). The sample comprised gamma-delta T cells from blood. CDR3 region: CACDTGLGDTLRDTDKLIF. As DNA, the CDR3 is TGTGCCTGTGACACGGGACTGGGGGATACACTTCGAGACACCGATAAACTCATCTTT.